This T cell receptor beta chain was sequenced for a study of cytomegalovirus exposure and HLA in healthy donors. General study results and limits: The study assumed roughly uniform donor sequencing depth for presence/absence analyses. Among TCR sequences, most were rare, though some public TCRs appeared in many donors.

This clone was counted only a few times. No antigen is known for it. Amplification used 60 Vbeta primers and 13 Jbeta primers. Method: immunoSEQ multiplex PCR; TCRdb's copy keeps in-frame clones and lacks some. The sample has some 190,000 clones, 65% to 90% seen once; the top ten hold less than 0.35%. The CDR3 consists of 13 residues. V was pared by 3 bases and J by 1 base, with 7 bases between. CDR1 is SEHNR, CDR2 FQNEAQ, per germline (reference sequence). V usage is TRBV7-9 and J usage is TRBJ2-7; D is possibly TRBD1 (5 bases). The clonotype comes from a woman in her thirties in good health and CMV-seronegative. Sequencing was performed on PBMCs. The CDR3 spells CASSLAGSYEQYF. In DNA form, the CDR3 reads TGTGCCAGCAGCTTGGCAGGGTCCTACGAGCAGTACTTC.